This T cell receptor beta chain originates from a study of T cells in tuberculosis. Study information: CD1B tetramers identified T cells specific for mycobacterial lipid GMM.

Assay: immunoSEQ multiplex PCR; the TCRdb copy retains only in-frame clones and omits some. This table has some 34,000 clones, around 97% appearing once. As for this clone: Its antigen is as yet unknown.

There are 14 residues in the CDR3. The junction had 5 bases not matched to a gene; V was cut back by 2 bases and J by 6 bases. Per the germline V gene, CDR1 is SGHVS and CDR2 is FQNEAQ. Findings and caveats of the study: Samples were chosen by availability of cryopreserved specimens.

What was sequenced was PBMCs. The chain links TRBV7-8 to TRBJ1-2, with TRBD1 matching 8 bases. The receptor comes from a donor aged 10-35 years with latent tuberculosis or without tuberculosis infection. The CDR3 here is CASSLQGAGDGYTF. CDR3 in DNA: TGTGCCAGCAGCTTACAGGGGGCGGGAGATGGCTACACCTTC.